The T cell receptor (beta chain) under discussion was sequenced for a study of cytomegalovirus exposure and HLA in healthy donors. 60 Vbeta and 13 Jbeta primers were used in PCR. Assay used: immunoSEQ multiplex PCR; TCRdb lists only in-frame clones, some missing. The sample data list tens of thousands of clones. The V segment lost 6 bases and the J segment 9 bases; nucleotides outside the gene matches: 4. Germline assignment: CDR1 SQVTM and CDR2 ANQGSEA. The CDR3 covers 11 residues. The sequence was obtained from a female donor in good health and CMV-seronegative. Sequenced: PBMCs. The J gene is TRBJ1-2, the V gene TRBV29-1, with 10 bases identical to TRBD1. The CDR3 loop reads CSVDRGPRYTF. The CDR3 bases are TGCAGCGTCGACAGGGGGCCACGCTACACCTTC.